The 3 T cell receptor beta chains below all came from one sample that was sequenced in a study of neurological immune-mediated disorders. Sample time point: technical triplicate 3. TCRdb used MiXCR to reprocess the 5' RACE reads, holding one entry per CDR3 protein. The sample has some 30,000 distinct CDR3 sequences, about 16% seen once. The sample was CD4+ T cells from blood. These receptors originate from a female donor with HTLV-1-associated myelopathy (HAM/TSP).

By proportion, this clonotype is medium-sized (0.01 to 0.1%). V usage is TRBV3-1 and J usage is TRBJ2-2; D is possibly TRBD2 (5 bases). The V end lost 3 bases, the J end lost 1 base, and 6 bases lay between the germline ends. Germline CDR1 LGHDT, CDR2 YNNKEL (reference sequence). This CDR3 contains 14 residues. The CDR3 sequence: CASSQRENTGELFF. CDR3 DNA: TGTGCCAGCAGCCAGAGGGAGAACACCGGGGAGCTGTTTTTT.

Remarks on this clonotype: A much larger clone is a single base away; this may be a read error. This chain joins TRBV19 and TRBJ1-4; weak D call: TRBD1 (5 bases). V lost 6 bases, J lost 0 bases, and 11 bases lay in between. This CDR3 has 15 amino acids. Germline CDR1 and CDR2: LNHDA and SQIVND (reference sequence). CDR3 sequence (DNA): TGTGCCAGTAGGACAGTGGCAGCAACTAATGAAAAACTGTTTTTT. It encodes CASRTVAATNEKLFF.

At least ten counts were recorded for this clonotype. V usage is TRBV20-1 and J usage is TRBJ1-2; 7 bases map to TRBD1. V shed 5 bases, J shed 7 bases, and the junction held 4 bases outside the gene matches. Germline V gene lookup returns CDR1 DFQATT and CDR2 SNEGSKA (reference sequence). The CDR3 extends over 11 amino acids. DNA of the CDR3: TGCAGTGCTGAACAGGGGTTTGGCTACACCTTC. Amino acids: CSAEQGFGYTF.